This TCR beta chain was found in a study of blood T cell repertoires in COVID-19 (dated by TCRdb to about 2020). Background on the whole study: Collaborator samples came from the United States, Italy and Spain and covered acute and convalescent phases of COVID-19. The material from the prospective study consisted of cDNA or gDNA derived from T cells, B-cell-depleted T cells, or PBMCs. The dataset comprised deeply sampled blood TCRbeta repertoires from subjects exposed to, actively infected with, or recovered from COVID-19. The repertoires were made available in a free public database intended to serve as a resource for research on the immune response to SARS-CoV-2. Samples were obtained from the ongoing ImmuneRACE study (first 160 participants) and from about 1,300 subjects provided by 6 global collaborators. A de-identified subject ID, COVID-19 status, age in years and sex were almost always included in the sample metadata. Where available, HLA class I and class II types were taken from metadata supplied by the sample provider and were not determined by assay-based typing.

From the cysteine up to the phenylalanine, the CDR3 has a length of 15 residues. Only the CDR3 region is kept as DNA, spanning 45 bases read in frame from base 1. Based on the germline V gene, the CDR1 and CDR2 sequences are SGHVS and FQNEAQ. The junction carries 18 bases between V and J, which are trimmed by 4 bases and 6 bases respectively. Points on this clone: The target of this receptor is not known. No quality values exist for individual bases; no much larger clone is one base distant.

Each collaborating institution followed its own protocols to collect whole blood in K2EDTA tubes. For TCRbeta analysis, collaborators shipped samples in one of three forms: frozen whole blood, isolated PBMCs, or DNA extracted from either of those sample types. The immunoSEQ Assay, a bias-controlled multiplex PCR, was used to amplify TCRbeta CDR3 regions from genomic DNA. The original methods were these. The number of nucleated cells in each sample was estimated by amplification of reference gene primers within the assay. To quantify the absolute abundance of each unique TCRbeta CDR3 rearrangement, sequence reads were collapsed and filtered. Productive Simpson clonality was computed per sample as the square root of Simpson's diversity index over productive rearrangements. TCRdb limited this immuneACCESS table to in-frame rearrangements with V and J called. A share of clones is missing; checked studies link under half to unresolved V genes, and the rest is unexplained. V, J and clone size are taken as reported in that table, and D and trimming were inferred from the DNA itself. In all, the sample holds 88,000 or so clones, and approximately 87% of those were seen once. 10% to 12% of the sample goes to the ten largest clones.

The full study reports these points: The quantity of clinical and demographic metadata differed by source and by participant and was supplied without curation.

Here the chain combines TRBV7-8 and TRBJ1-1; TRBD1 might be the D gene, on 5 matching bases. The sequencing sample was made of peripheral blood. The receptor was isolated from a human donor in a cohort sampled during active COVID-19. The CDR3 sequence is CASSSRASYGAEAFF. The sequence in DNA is TGTGCCAGCAGCTCCAGGGCCTCCTATGGGGCTGAAGCTTTCTTT. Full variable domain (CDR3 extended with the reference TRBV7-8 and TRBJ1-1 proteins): GAGVSQSPRYKVAKRGQDVALRCDPISGHVSLFWYQQALGQGPEFLTYFQNEAQLDKSGLPSDRFFAERPEGSVSTLKIQRTQQEDSAVYLCASSSRASYGAEAFFGQGTRLTVV.